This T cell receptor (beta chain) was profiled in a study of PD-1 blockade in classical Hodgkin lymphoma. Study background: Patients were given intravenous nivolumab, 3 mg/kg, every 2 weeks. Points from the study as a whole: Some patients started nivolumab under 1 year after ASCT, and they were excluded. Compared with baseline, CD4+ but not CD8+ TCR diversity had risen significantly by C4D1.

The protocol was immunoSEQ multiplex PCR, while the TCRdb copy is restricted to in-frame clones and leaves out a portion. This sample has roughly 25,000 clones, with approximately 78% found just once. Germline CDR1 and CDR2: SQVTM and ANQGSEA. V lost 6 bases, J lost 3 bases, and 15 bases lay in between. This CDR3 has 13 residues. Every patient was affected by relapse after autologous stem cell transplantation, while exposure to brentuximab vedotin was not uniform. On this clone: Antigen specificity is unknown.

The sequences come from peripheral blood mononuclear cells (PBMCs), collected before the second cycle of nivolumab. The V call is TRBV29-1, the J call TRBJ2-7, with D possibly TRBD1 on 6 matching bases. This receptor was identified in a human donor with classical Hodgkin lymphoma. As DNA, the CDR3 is TGCAGCGTAGCCGGCCAGGGGTACTACGAGCAGTACTTC. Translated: CSVAGQGYYEQYF.